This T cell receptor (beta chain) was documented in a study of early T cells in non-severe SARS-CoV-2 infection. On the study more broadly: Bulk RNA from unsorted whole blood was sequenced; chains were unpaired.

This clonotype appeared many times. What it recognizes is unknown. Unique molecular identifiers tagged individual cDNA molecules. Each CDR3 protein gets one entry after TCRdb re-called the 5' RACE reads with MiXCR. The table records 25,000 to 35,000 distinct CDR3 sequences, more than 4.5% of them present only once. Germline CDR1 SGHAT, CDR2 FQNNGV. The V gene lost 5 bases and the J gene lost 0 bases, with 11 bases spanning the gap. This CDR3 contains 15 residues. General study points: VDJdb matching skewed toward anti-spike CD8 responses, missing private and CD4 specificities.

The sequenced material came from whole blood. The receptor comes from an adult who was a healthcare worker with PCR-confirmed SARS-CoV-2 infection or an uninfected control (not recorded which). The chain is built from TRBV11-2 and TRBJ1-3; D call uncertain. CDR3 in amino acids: CASSPDVGSGNTIYF. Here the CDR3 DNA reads TGTGCCAGCAGCCCAGATGTAGGCTCTGGAAACACCATATATTTT.